This entry lists 25 T cell receptor beta chains sequenced from one sample in a study of OX40 agonist ivuxolimab in advanced cancers. Measured with immunoSEQ multiplex PCR; TCRdb has only the in-frame clones, and not every one. The table lists some 50,000 clones, under 90% of them singletons. Here the sequenced sample was CD4+ or CD8+ T cells sorted from blood, taken in a trial of the OX40 agonist ivuxolimab. Receptors originate from an adult with an advanced solid tumor such as melanoma, head and neck, liver or kidney cancer.

The table lists this clone with a few counts. The rearrangement uses TRBV19 and TRBJ2-7; TRBD2 agrees at 9 bases. The CDR3 contains 13 residues. Germline CDR1 LNHDA, CDR2 SQIVND (reference sequence). With V trimmed by 4 bases and J by 6 bases, 4 bases remained unmatched. The CDR3 bases are TGTGCCAGTAGTAGCGGGAGGGCCGGCGAGCAGTACTTC. Translating it yields CASSSGRAGEQYF.

The V call is TRBV7-6, the J call TRBJ2-1, with a tentative D call TRBD1 (6 bases). This CDR3 has 15 residues. Looked up from germline, CDR1 is SGHVS and CDR2 is FNYEAQ. V lost 0 bases to trimming and J lost 9 bases, with 15 bases between them. The CDR3 coding sequence is TGTGCCAGCAGCTTAGCGGTCAGGGGCGAAGGTGAGCAGTTCTTC. It codes for CASSLAVRGEGEQFF.

DNA of the CDR3: TGTGCCAGCAGCTTGGGGGGCGGAGGCGAGCAGTACTTC. This translates into CASSLGGGGEQYF. The V gene is TRBV11-3, the J gene TRBJ2-7; TRBD1 or TRBD2 may be the D gene (6 bases each). CDR1 and CDR2 from the germline V gene are SGHNT and YENEEA. V dropped 3 bases and J dropped 6 bases, with 12 bases sitting between them. This CDR3 is 13 amino acids long.

A single count supports this clone. V usage is TRBV18 and J usage is TRBJ2-7; TRBD1 matches 9 bases. The CDR3 extends over 16 amino acids. The ends lost 4 bases at V and 0 bases at J; junction bases unmatched: 7. Germline values: CDR1 KGHSH, CDR2 LQKENI. The CDR3 is CASSRTTGGYSYEQYF. The DNA of the CDR3 is TGTGCCAGCTCACGGACGACAGGGGGATACTCCTACGAGCAGTACTTC.

The CDR3 nucleotides read TGTGCCAGCAGCCCTGATGGAGCGGGAGATGGTTCAGAGACCCAGTACTTC. Residues: CASSPDGAGDGSETQYF. The rearrangement uses TRBV5-4 and TRBJ2-5, with 8 bases identical to TRBD2. The CDR3 has 17 amino acids. The ends lost 4 bases at V and 4 bases at J; junction bases unmatched: 15. The germline gives CDR1 SGHNT, CDR2 YYREEE (reference sequence). Variable domain in full (rest from reference TRBV5-4 and TRBJ2-5): ETGVTQSPTHLIKTRGQQVTLRCSSQSGHNTVSWYQQALGQGPQFIFQYYREEENGRGNFPPRFSGLQFPNYSSELNVNALELDDSALYLCASSPDGAGDGSETQYFGPGTRLLVL.

This rearrangement joins TRBV28 to TRBJ2-1; D tentatively fits TRBD1 or TRBD2 (5 bases each). Trimming removed 2 bases at V and 14 bases at J, with 13 bases between. The CDR3 runs to 12 residues. CDR1 is MDHEN and CDR2 is SYDVKM in the germline V gene. The CDR3 DNA sequence: TGTGCCAGCAGTTTACAACCCGGGACGGAGTTCTTC. Protein product: CASSLQPGTEFF.

In the case of this clone: A junction boundary mismatches the germline segment, possibly from a read error. The V and J genes are TRBV6-5 and TRBJ1-5, with D possibly matching TRBD1 (6 bases). The germline CDR1 and CDR2 sequences are MNHEY and SVGAGI. The CDR3 has 9 amino acids. CDR3 residues: CEGDQPQHF. The CDR3 coding sequence is TGCGAGGGGGATCAGCCCCAGCATTTT.

A few counts support this clone. This chain joins TRBV5-1 and TRBJ2-7; TRBD1 or TRBD2 may be the D gene (5 bases each). V was trimmed by 4 bases and J by 3 bases, leaving 17 bases between them. Germline CDR1 SGHRS, CDR2 YFSETQ. The length of the CDR3 is 15 residues. CDR3: CASSRDPTAVYEQYF. DNA of the CDR3: TGCGCCAGCAGCCGGGACCCGACGGCAGTCTACGAGCAGTACTTC.

V usage is TRBV28 and J usage is TRBJ2-7; TRBD2 matches at 8 bases. V was clipped by 4 bases and J by 4 bases; unmatched bases: 9. The CDR3 extends over 15 amino acids. The germline gives CDR1 MDHEN, CDR2 SYDVKM. CDR3 sequence reads: CASSYQRGRGYEQYF. DNA for the CDR3: TGTGCCAGCAGTTACCAGCGGGGGCGGGGGTACGAGCAGTACTTC. Full variable domain (remainder filled in from reference TRBV28 and TRBJ2-7): DVKVTQSSRYLVKRTGEKVFLECVQDMDHENMFWYRQDPGLGLRLIYFSYDVKMKEKGDIPEGYSVSREKKERFSLILESASTNQTSMYLCASSYQRGRGYEQYFGPGTRLTVT.

The gene calls are TRBV7-9 and TRBJ2-4, with a possible D match to TRBD1 (6 bases). The CDR3 extends over 12 amino acids. With 4 bases removed from V and 15 bases from J, the gap between germline ends came to 16 bases. Germline V gives CDR1 SEHNR, CDR2 FQNEAQ (reference sequence). The CDR3 DNA sequence: TGTGCCAGCAGCTCCTATGAGGGGGATCGGTACTTC. This sequence encodes CASSSYEGDRYF.

The V and J genes are TRBV29-1 and TRBJ2-5, with D unclear. Germline CDR1 is SQVTM and CDR2 is ANQGSEA. The length of the CDR3 is 13 residues. Deletions cut 4 bases from V and 2 bases from J, with 11 bases between. The chain's CDR3 is CSVARSRQETQYF. The CDR3 nucleotides are TGCAGCGTTGCCCGTTCTAGACAAGAGACCCAGTACTTC.

This sequence joins TRBV11-2 and TRBJ1-5; possible D gene TRBD1, 6 bases. The CDR3 length is 13 residues. The germline CDR1 and CDR2 sequences are SGHAT and FQNNGV. V gave up 3 bases and J gave up 4 bases, with 7 bases separating them. The CDR3 DNA reads as TGTGCCAGCAGCTTGCAGGGGAATCAGCCCCAGCATTTT. Encoded protein: CASSLQGNQPQHF.

CDR3: CASRWSSYGYTF. The CDR3 region has the DNA TGTGCCAGCAGATGGTCGTCCTATGGCTACACCTTC. V usage is TRBV28 and J usage is TRBJ1-2, with no clear D. Germline CDR1 and CDR2: MDHEN and SYDVKM. This CDR3 region has 12 residues. V dropped 6 bases and J dropped 4 bases, with 9 bases sitting between them.

This clone was observed once. The gene calls are TRBV7-8 and TRBJ2-7; D is unresolved. V shed 5 bases and J shed 2 bases, with 13 bases lying between them. Germline assignment: CDR1 SGHVS and CDR2 FQNEAQ. The CDR3 is 14 amino acids. The CDR3 DNA reads as TGTGCCAGCAGCCCCCAGGAAACGGCCTACGAGCAGTACTTC. This encodes CASSPQETAYEQYF.

The chain is built from TRBV5-1 and TRBJ1-2, with a weak D call TRBD1 (5 bases). The CDR3 sequence is 16 residues long. The V gene lost 3 bases and the J gene lost 2 bases, with 17 bases spanning the gap. In germline, CDR1 is SGHRS, CDR2 YFSETQ. This chain's CDR3 is CASSSGFVDINYGYTF. DNA of the CDR3: TGCGCCAGCAGCTCCGGTTTTGTGGACATAAACTATGGCTACACCTTC.

In its sample, this clone was seen a few times. This chain uses TRBV30 with TRBJ2-7, with D tentatively TRBD1 (6 bases). Deletions cut 6 bases from V and 5 bases from J, with 14 bases between. The CDR3 consists of 12 residues. Per germline, CDR1 GTSNPN and CDR2 SVGIG (reference sequence). This chain's CDR3 is CACGTPYNEQYF. Written as DNA, the CDR3 is TGTGCCTGCGGGACACCTTACAACGAGCAGTACTTC.

This clone was counted a single time. This chain uses TRBV2 with TRBJ1-2, with a possible D match to TRBD1 (5 bases). Trimming cost V 8 bases and J 7 bases, with 14 bases left between them. This CDR3 region has 12 residues. Germline CDR1 and CDR2: SNHLY and FYNNEI. The CDR3: CASSAGLGGYTF. In DNA, the CDR3 is TGTGCCAGCTCCGCGGGACTCGGTGGCTACACCTTC.

The chain couples TRBV5-1 to TRBJ2-3, with D uncertain. This CDR3 spans 12 amino acids. Trimming removed 2 bases from V and 2 bases from J, with 3 bases in between. Per the germline V gene, CDR1 is SGHRS and CDR2 is YFSETQ. CDR3 loop: CASSFSTDTQYF. The DNA for the CDR3 is TGCGCCAGCAGCTTCTCCACAGATACGCAGTATTTT.

The rearrangement uses TRBV29-1 and TRBJ2-5, with a possible D match to TRBD2 (9 bases). Between the trimmed V and J ends, which lost 2 bases and 4 bases, there was a span of 17 bases. This CDR3 has 15 residues. Germline assignment: CDR1 SQVTM and CDR2 ANQGSEA. CDR3 in amino acids: CSVEPRGREGETQYF. The CDR3 DNA is TGCAGCGTTGAACCCAGGGGGCGGGAGGGAGAGACCCAGTACTTC.

This clone came up once. The chain links TRBV7-9 to TRBJ2-3, with no clear D. The CDR3 is 14 residues long. Trimming stripped 2 bases from V and 0 bases from J, with 6 bases between. In germline, CDR1 is SEHNR, CDR2 FQNEAQ (reference sequence). The CDR3 region is CASSLFSSTDTQYF. In DNA, the CDR3 is TGTGCCAGCAGCTTATTTTCCAGCACAGATACGCAGTATTTT. Based on the CDR3 plus reference TRBV7-9 and TRBJ2-3, the full variable domain is DTGVSQNPRHKITKRGQNVTFRCDPISEHNRLYWYRQTLGQGPEFLTYFQNEAQLEKSRLLSDRFSAERPKGSFSTLEIQRTEQGDSAMYLCASSLFSSTDTQYFGPGTRLTVL.

The rearrangement links TRBV30 to TRBJ2-7, with 9 bases identical to TRBD1. The DNA end lines up better with TRBJ2-5; the J call may be wrong. The germline CDR1 and CDR2 sequences are GTSNPN and SVGIG (reference sequence). The CDR3 sequence is 13 residues long. The CDR3 spells CAWGQGFRETQYF. CDR3 nucleotide sequence: TGTGCCTGGGGACAGGGGTTCCGGGAGACCCAGTACTTC.

The chain is built from TRBV4-2 and TRBJ2-1, with a possible D match to TRBD2 (5 bases). Germline V gene sequence: CDR1 LGHNA, CDR2 YNFKEQ. The CDR3 runs to 13 residues. V lost 4 bases and J lost 5, with 9 bases in between. The CDR3 bases are TGTGCCAGCAGCCGGACTCCAGACAATGAGCAGTTCTTC. Its translation is CASSRTPDNEQFF.

V is TRBV14 and J is TRBJ2-7; 7 bases match TRBD2. The V gene's germline CDR1 is SGHDN and CDR2 FVKESK. V lost 4 bases to trimming and J lost 4 bases; unmatched junction nucleotides: 10. This CDR3 contains 15 residues. CDR3 in amino acids: CASSRGSSGPYEQYF. CDR3 in DNA: TGTGCCAGCAGCCGAGGATCTAGCGGACCTTACGAGCAGTACTTC.

V and J are TRBV19 and TRBJ1-4; no clear D. CDR1 LNHDA and CDR2 SQIVND come from the germline V gene (reference sequence). The CDR3 is 14 residues long. V lost 10 bases to trimming and J lost 0 bases, with 12 bases between them. CDR3 coding DNA: TGTGCCACCCGCGGAGGTGCAACTAATGAAAAACTGTTTTTT. Its protein product is CATRGGATNEKLFF.

The chain recombines TRBV10-3 with TRBJ2-7, with D maybe TRBD1 (7 bases). CDR3 size: 14 residues. Germline V gene data show CDR1 as ENHRY and CDR2 as SYGVKD. Trimming took off 9 bases at V and 4 bases at J, with 19 bases between the two ends. The CDR3 protein is CAIGGPGGSYEQYF. In nucleotides, the CDR3 is TGTGCCATTGGGGGGCCAGGGGGGTCTTACGAGCAGTACTTC.